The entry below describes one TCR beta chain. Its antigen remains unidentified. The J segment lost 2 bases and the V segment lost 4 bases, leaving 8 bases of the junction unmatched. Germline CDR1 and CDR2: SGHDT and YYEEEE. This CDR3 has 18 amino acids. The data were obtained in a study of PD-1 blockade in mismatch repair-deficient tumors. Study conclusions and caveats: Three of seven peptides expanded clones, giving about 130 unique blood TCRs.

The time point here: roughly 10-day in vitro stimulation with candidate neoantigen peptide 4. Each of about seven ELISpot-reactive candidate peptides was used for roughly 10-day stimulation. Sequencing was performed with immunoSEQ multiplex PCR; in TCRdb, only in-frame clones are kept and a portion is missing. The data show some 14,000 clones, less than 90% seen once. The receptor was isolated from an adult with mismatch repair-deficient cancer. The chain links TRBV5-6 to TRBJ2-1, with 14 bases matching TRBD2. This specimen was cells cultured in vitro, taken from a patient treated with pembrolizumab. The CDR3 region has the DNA TGTGCCAGCAGCCGGGGACTAGCGGGAGTGACTACCTACAATGAGCAGTTCTTC. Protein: CASSRGLAGVTTYNEQFF.